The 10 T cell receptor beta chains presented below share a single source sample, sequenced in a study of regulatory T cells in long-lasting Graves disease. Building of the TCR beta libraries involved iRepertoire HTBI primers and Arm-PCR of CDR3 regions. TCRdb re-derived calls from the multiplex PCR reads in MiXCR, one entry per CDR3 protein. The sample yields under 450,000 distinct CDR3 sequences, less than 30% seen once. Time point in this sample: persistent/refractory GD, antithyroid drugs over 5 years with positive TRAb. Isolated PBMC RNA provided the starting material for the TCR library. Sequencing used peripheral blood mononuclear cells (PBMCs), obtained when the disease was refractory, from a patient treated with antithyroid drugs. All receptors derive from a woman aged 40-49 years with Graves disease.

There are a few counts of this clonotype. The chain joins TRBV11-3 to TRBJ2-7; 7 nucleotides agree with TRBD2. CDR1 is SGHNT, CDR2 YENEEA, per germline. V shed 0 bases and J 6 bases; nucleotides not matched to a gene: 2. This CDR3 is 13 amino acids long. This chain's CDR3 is CASSLDASGEQYF. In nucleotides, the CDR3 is TGTGCCAGCAGCTTAGACGCTAGCGGCGAGCAGTACTTC.

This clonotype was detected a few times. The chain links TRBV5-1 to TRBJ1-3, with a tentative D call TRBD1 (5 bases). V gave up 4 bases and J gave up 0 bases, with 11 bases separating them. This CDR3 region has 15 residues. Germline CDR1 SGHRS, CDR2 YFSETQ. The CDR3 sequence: CASSADITSGNTIYF. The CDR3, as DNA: TGCGCCAGCAGCGCGGACATCACCTCTGGAAACACCATATATTTT.

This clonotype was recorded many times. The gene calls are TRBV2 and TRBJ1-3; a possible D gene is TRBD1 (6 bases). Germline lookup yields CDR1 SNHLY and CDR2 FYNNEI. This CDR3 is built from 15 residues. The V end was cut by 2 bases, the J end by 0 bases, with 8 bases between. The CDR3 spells CASSEMGHSGNTIYF. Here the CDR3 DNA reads TGTGCCAGCAGTGAAATGGGACACTCTGGAAACACCATATATTTT.

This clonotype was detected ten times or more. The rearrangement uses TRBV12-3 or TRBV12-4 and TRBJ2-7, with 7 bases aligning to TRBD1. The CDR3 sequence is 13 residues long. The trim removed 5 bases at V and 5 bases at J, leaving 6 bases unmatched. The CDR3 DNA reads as TGTGCCAGCAGTCAAGAAACAGGGGACGAGCAGTACTTC. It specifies CASSQETGDEQYF.

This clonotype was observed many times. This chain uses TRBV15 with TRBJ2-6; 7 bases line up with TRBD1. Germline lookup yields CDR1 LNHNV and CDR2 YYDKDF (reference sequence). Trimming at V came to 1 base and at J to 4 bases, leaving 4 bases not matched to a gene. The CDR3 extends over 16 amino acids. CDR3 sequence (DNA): TGTGCCACCAGCAGAGGACAGGGTGAAGGGGCCAACGTCCTGACTTTC. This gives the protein CATSRGQGEGANVLTF.

The CDR3 region is CASRGRGTETQYF. The CDR3 DNA is TGTGCCAGCAGGGGCAGGGGGACGGAGACCCAGTACTTC. The chain joins TRBV25-1 to TRBJ2-5, with 7 bases identical to TRBD1. Trimming cost V 6 bases and J 5 bases; bases outside gene matches: 6. CDR1 MGHDK and CDR2 SYGVNS come from the germline V gene. The CDR3 is 13 residues long.

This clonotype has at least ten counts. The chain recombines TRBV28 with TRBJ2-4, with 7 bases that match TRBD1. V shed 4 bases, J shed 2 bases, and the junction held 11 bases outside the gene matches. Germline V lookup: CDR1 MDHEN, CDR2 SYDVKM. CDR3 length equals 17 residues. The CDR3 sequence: CASSSQRQGSSKNIQYF. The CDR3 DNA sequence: TGTGCCAGCAGTTCCCAACGACAGGGTAGCTCCAAAAACATTCAGTACTTC.

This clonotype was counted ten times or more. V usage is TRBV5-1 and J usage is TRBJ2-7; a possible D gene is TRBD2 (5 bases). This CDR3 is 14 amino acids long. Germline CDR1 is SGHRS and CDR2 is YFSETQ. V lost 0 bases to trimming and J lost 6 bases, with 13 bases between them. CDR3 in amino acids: CASSLGTFVVEQYF. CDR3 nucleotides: TGCGCCAGCAGCTTGGGGACTTTTGTCGTCGAGCAGTACTTC.

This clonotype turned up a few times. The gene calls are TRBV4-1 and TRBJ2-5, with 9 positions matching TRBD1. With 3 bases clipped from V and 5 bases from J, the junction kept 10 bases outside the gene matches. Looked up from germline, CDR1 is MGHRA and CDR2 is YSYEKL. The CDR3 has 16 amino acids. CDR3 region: CASSQRRTGTGETQYF. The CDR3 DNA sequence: TGCGCCAGCAGCCAGCGACGTACCGGGACAGGGGAGACCCAGTACTTC.

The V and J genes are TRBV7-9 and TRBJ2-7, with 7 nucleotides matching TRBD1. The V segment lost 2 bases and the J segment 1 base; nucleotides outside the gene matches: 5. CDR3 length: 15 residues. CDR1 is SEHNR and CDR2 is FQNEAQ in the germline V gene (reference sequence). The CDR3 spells CASSLRGQVSYEQYF. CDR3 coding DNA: TGTGCCAGCAGCTTAAGGGGGCAGGTGTCCTACGAGCAGTACTTC.